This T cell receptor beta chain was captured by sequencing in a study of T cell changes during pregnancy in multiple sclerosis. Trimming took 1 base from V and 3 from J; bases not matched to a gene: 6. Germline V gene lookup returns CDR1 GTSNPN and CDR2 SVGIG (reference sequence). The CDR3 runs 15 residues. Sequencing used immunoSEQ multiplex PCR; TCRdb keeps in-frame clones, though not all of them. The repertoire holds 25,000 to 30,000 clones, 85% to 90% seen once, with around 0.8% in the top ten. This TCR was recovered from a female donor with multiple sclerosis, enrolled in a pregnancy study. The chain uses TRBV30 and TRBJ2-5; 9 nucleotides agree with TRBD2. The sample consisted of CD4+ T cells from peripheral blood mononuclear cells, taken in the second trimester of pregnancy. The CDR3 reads CAWSGGGGGKETQYF. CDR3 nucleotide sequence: TGTGCCTGGAGTGGGGGCGGGGGGGGAAAAGAGACCCAGTACTTC.